This T cell receptor (beta chain) is from a study of CD8+CD57+ T cells in acquired aplastic anemia. About the research overall: Yields of DNA that came from sorted CD4+ and CD8+ cells averaged approximately 3.5 ug. Healthy donors averaged about 10 million reads for CD4+ cells. Study findings and constraints: Roughly 27 sequences, all CD8+ CDR3, were shared between patients and controls.

According to the study, genomic DNA was the template for TCR beta VDJ and CDR3 profiling. TCRdb re-called the reads through MiXCR, storing one row per CDR3 protein. The repertoire holds about 190,000 distinct CDR3 sequences, with around 59% as singletons. J gave up 7 bases and V 6 bases, and 14 bases lay outside the gene matches. This CDR3 region has 16 residues. Germline CDR1 is MNHEY and CDR2 is SVGEGT. Many counts were recorded for this clonotype. Its antigen is unknown. This clonotype was obtained from a human donor in good health, serving as a control. Sequencing was done on a sample of sorted CD4+, CD8+, or CD8+CD57+ T cells (not recorded which) from PBMCs. This sequence joins TRBV6-2 or TRBV6-3 and TRBJ1-2; TRBD1 matches at 10 bases. The CDR3 sequence is CASRPGQGNGERGYTF. The DNA of the CDR3 is TGTGCCAGCAGGCCGGGACAGGGGAACGGAGAGCGTGGCTACACCTTC.